The 13 T cell receptor beta chains reported below all come from one sample, sequenced in a study of technical replicates of blood from a handful of donors. The repertoire was sequenced with immunoSEQ multiplex PCR; TCRdb's copy has only in-frame clones and lacks some. Of nearly 70,000 clones in the sample, 90% to 95% were seen once. Sequencing used PBMCs. All receptors come from a human donor in good health. Some clones in this sample may be carry-over from other donors' samples.

The chain recombines TRBV5-6 with TRBJ2-5; TRBD1 aligns across 9 bases. From germline, CDR1 is SGHDT and CDR2 YYEEEE. J lost 4 bases, V lost 3 bases, and 16 bases had no gene match. This CDR3 is built from 18 residues. CDR3 sequence reads: CASSSSPGTGRVRETQYF. DNA of the CDR3: TGTGCCAGCAGCTCAAGTCCCGGGACAGGGAGGGTTCGAGAGACCCAGTACTTC.

The chain couples TRBV7-9 to TRBJ1-2; D is undetermined. The CDR3 is 11 residues long. V lost 4 bases and J lost 8, with 8 bases in between. In germline, CDR1 is SEHNR, CDR2 FQNEAQ (reference sequence). In DNA, the CDR3 is TGTGCCAGCAGCTCCGGTTCGGGCTACACCTTC. It encodes CASSSGSGYTF.

Only a few counts were recorded for this clone. The rearrangement links TRBV18 to TRBJ1-6; D is undetermined. Between the trimmed V and J ends, which lost 3 bases and 9 bases, there was a span of 18 bases. Germline V gene sequence: CDR1 KGHSH, CDR2 LQKENI. This CDR3 has 16 amino acids. The DNA of the CDR3 is TGTGCCAGCTCACCGCAACTAGTGGATGCGGGTTCACCCCTCCACTTT. Protein sequence: CASSPQLVDAGSPLHF.

The chain joins TRBV10-3 to TRBJ1-1; D is ambiguous. V shed 10 bases and J shed 4 bases, with 22 bases lying between them. The germline gives CDR1 ENHRY, CDR2 SYGVKD. This CDR3 is 15 amino acids long. The CDR3: CATGSGPPEITEAFF. CDR3 in DNA: TGTGCCACCGGCAGCGGGCCGCCTGAAATCACTGAAGCTTTCTTT.

This clone was seen more than once but under ten times. The same CDR3 is also encoded by other DNA sequences in this sample. The chain is built from TRBV30 and TRBJ1-1; 11 bases are shared with TRBD1. From germline, CDR1 is GTSNPN and CDR2 SVGIG (reference sequence). CDR3 size: 15 residues. With 0 bases clipped from V and 4 bases from J, the junction kept 4 bases outside the gene matches. The CDR3 DNA follows: TGTGCCTGGAGTGTTAGGGGGACAGGGGGCACTGAAGCTTTCTTT. It translates to CAWSVRGTGGTEAFF.

The CDR3 sequence: CASSHQRSTGGNTEAFF. As DNA, the CDR3 is TGCGCCAGCAGCCATCAGCGTAGCACAGGGGGGAACACTGAAGCTTTCTTT. This chain connects TRBV4-1 to TRBJ1-1; TRBD1 matches 8 bases. J was trimmed by 1 base and V by 3 bases; bases with no gene match: 10. The germline gives CDR1 MGHRA, CDR2 YSYEKL. The CDR3 contains 17 residues.

The gene calls are TRBV5-1 and TRBJ2-3; the match to TRBD2 covers 8 bases. CDR1 and CDR2 (germline): SGHRS, YFSETQ. The CDR3 spans 16 residues. Losses at the gene ends were 4 bases for V and 0 bases for J; bases not matched to a gene: 7. Here the CDR3 reads CASSPGRGASTDTQYF. CDR3 DNA: TGCGCCAGCAGCCCCGGGCGGGGGGCCAGCACAGATACGCAGTATTTT.

The rearrangement links TRBV7-6 to TRBJ1-1; D unclear. Germline CDR1 SGHVS, CDR2 FNYEAQ. CDR3 length: 14 amino acids. V shed 4 bases and J shed 5 bases, with 14 bases lying between them. DNA for the CDR3: TGTGCCAGCAGCTCCAAGTGGGAGGAAACTGAAGCTTTCTTT. It encodes CASSSKWEETEAFF.

The gene calls are TRBV19 and TRBJ1-5, with TRBD1 as a possible D gene (6 bases). The CDR3 sequence is 16 residues long. V was cut by 6 bases and J by 3 bases, with 18 bases left in between. The V gene's germline CDR1 is LNHDA and CDR2 SQIVND (reference sequence). CDR3: CASRSSADSFNQPQHF. As DNA, the CDR3 is TGTGCCAGTAGATCAAGCGCGGACAGCTTCAATCAGCCCCAGCATTTT. Full variable domain (outside the CDR3, taken from reference TRBV19 and TRBJ1-5): DGGITQSPKYLFRKEGQNVTLSCEQNLNHDAMYWYRQDPGQGLRLIYYSQIVNDFQKGDIAEGYSVSREKKESFPLTVTSAQKNPTAFYLCASRSSADSFNQPQHFGDGTRLSIL.

The CDR3 spells CASSFSGMRETQYF. In DNA form, the CDR3 reads TGTGCCAGCAGCTTTTCAGGGATGAGAGAGACCCAGTACTTC. The J gene is TRBJ2-5, the V gene TRBV5-6; D may be TRBD1 (5 bases). The CDR3 covers 14 residues. Trimming left V 2 bases short and J 4 bases short, with 12 bases between. CDR1 SGHDT and CDR2 YYEEEE come from the germline V gene. Complete variable domain (other parts from reference TRBV5-6 and TRBJ2-5): DAGVTQSPTHLIKTRGQQVTLRCSPKSGHDTVSWYQQALGQGPQFIFQYYEEEERQRGNFPDRFSGHQFPNYSSELNVNALLLGDSALYLCASSFSGMRETQYFGPGTRLLVL.

V usage is TRBV6-6 and J usage is TRBJ2-5, with D perhaps matching TRBD2 (6 bases). This CDR3 contains 12 residues. Germline V gives CDR1 MNHNY, CDR2 SVGAGI (reference sequence). CDR3 sequence reads: CAIQGAGETQYF. The CDR3 DNA is TGTGCGATTCAGGGCGCGGGGGAGACCCAGTACTTC.

The genes are TRBV5-1 and TRBJ1-1; a weak D match, TRBD1 (5 bases). This CDR3 is 12 amino acids long. CDR1 is SGHRS, CDR2 YFSETQ, per germline. The germline V and J ends were trimmed by 10 bases and 3 bases, with 13 bases remaining between them. The CDR3 bases are TGCGCCTCTCGGGGGACCTACACTGAAGCTTTCTTT. Encoded protein: CASRGTYTEAFF.

The chain links TRBV11-1 to TRBJ2-1; 7 bases align to TRBD1. Germline assignment: CDR1 SGHAT and CDR2 FQDESV (reference sequence). The CDR3 runs to 15 residues. The junction had 10 bases not matched to a gene; V was cut back by 4 bases and J by 7 bases. The CDR3 nucleotides are TGTGCCAGCAGCTCCCGGACAGGTCTGAGGAATGAGCAGTTCTTC. Its protein is CASSSRTGLRNEQFF.